This T cell receptor beta chain originates from a study of blood T cell repertoires in COVID-19. Trimming removed 5 bases at V and 5 bases at J, with 13 bases between. The CDR3 has 14 amino acids. Germline CDR1 SGDLS, CDR2 YYNGEE. In the original processing: Reference gene primer amplification in the assay estimated nucleated cell counts. Assay used: immunoSEQ multiplex PCR; TCRdb lists only in-frame clones, some missing. V and J calls and clone size follow that table, whereas D and trimming were derived from the DNA. The table includes around 300,000 clones, more than 80% detected once. The genes are TRBV9 and TRBJ1-4; TRBD1 might be the D (6 bases). Sequences were obtained from peripheral blood. This TCR came from a woman in her twenties or thirties with COVID-19, enrolled during active disease. As DNA, the CDR3 is TGTGCCAGCAGTTACGGGACATCGAATGAAAAACTGTTTTTT. Translation: CASSYGTSNEKLFF.